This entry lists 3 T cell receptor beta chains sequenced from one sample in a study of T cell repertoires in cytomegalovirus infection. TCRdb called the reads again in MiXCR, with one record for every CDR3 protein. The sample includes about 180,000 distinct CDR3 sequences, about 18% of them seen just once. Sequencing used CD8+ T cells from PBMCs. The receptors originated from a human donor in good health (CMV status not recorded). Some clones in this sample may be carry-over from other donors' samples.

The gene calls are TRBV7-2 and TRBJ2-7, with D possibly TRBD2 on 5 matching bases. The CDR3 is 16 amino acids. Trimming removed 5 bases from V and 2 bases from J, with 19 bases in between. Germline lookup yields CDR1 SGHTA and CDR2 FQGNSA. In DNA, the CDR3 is TGTGCCAGCAGCCCACAAAACTTGGACGGGACCTACGAGCAGTACTTC. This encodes CASSPQNLDGTYEQYF.

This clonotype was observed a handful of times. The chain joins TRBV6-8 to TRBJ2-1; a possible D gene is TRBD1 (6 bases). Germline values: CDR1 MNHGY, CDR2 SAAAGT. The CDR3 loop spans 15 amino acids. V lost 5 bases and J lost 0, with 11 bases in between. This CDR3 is CASSHQGHSYNEQFF. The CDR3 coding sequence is TGTGCCAGCAGTCATCAGGGGCACTCCTACAATGAGCAGTTCTTC.

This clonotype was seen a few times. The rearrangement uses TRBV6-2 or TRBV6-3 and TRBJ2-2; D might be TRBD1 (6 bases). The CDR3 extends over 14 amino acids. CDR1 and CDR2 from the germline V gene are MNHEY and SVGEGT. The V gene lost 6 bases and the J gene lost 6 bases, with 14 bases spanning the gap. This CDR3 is CASRFSGVAGELFF. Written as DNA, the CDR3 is TGTGCCAGCAGATTCTCAGGGGTCGCCGGGGAGCTGTTTTTT.